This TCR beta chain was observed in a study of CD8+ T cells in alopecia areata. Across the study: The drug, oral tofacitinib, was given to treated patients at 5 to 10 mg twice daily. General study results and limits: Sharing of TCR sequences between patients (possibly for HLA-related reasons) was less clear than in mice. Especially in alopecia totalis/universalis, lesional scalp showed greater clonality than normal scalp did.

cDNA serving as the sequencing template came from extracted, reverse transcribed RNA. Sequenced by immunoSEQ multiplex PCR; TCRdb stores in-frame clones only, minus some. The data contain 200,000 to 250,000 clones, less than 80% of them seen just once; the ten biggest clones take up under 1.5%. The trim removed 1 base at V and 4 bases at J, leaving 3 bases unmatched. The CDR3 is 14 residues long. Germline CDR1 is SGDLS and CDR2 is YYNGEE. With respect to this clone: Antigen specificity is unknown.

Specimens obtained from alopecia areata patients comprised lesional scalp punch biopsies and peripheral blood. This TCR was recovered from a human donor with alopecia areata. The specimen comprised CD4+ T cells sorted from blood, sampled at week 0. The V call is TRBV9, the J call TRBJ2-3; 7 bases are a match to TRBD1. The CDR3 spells CASSVRGPADTQYF. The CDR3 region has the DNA TGTGCCAGCAGCGTAAGGGGGCCAGCAGATACGCAGTATTTT.